A selection of T cell receptor beta chains follows, all from one sample in a study of vaccination and CD4 T cells after COVID-19. Their antigens remain unidentified. TCRdb processed the PCR reads anew with MiXCR; each CDR3 protein has one entry. The sample includes 9,100 or so distinct CDR3 sequences, approximately 50% seen only once; the top ten take 40%. The sequenced sample was CD4+ T cells from blood, cultured in vitro. These receptors were taken from a human donor who had recovered from COVID-19. Each CDR3 is given with its conserved first and last residue. The D gene is left open where the match is weak. A row's size may be missing; if present it is once, few, many or a size class.

cdr3_aa: CASSEDRNSYEQYF
cdr3_nt: TGTGCCAGCTCCGAGGACAGAAACTCCTACGAGCAGTACTTC
v_call: TRBV18
clone_size: -
j_call: TRBJ2-7
d_call: -

cdr3_aa: CSASRGTGVGYTF
cdr3_nt: TGCAGTGCTAGCCGTGGGACAGGGGTTGGCTACACCTTC
v_call: TRBV20-1
clone_size: -
j_call: TRBJ1-2
d_call: TRBD1

cdr3_aa: CASRPRQYYEQYF
cdr3_nt: TGTGCCAGCAGACCCAGACAGTACTACGAGCAGTACTTC
v_call: TRBV6-1
clone_size: few
j_call: TRBJ2-7
d_call: -

cdr3_aa: CSARQDRGLFSF
cdr3_nt: TGCAGTGCTAGACAGGACAGGGGGCTCTTCTCCTTC
v_call: TRBV20-1
clone_size: -
j_call: TRBJ1-2
d_call: TRBD1

cdr3_aa: CASSGGSSGGSPLHF
cdr3_nt: TGTGCCAGCAGTGGAGGGTCATCCGGAGGTTCACCCCTCCACTTT
v_call: TRBV6-1
clone_size: -
j_call: TRBJ1-6
d_call: -

cdr3_aa: CASSLSLAGQETQYF
cdr3_nt: TGCGCCAGCAGCTTGAGCCTAGCGGGTCAAGAGACCCAGTACTTC
v_call: TRBV5-1
clone_size: -
j_call: TRBJ2-5
d_call: TRBD2

cdr3_aa: CASSLLDITDTQYF
cdr3_nt: TGTGCCAGCAGCCTACTAGATATCACAGATACGCAGTATTTT
v_call: TRBV6-1
clone_size: -
j_call: TRBJ2-3
d_call: -

cdr3_aa: CASSLGTGTYQPQHF
cdr3_nt: TGCGCCAGCAGCTTAGGGACAGGAACCTATCAGCCCCAGCATTTT
v_call: TRBV5-1
clone_size: -
j_call: TRBJ1-5
d_call: TRBD1

cdr3_aa: CSASGSADTQYF
cdr3_nt: TGCAGTGCTAGCGGGAGCGCAGATACGCAGTATTTT
v_call: TRBV20-1
clone_size: few
j_call: TRBJ2-3
d_call: -

cdr3_aa: CAPQEGDEQFF
cdr3_nt: TGTGCCCCCCAAGAAGGCGATGAGCAGTTCTTC
v_call: TRBV7-9
clone_size: few
j_call: TRBJ2-1
d_call: -